The 5 T cell receptor beta chains presented below share a single source sample, sequenced in a study of blood T cell repertoires in COVID-19. Generated by immunoSEQ multiplex PCR, the TCRdb table keeps only in-frame clones and is missing some. Of around 150,000 clones listed, roughly 86% are singletons. Material: peripheral blood. The receptors come from a woman aged 60-75 years who had recovered from COVID-19.

This chain links TRBV4-1 with TRBJ1-2; 10 nucleotides line up with TRBD1. The CDR3 is 16 residues long. With 2 bases clipped from V and 4 bases from J, the junction kept 7 bases outside the gene matches. In germline, CDR1 is MGHRA, CDR2 YSYEKL. CDR3 protein: CASSQSGTGVFYGYTF. As DNA, the CDR3 is TGCGCCAGCAGCCAATCCGGGACAGGGGTATTCTATGGCTACACCTTC.

The chain uses TRBV4-1 and TRBJ2-1; TRBD2 might be the D (6 bases). The V gene's germline CDR1 is MGHRA and CDR2 YSYEKL. CDR3 length: 12 residues. V lost 3 bases and J 9 bases, leaving 9 bases between the germline ends. CDR3 loop: CASSQGGREQFF. The CDR3 nucleotides are TGCGCCAGCAGCCAGGGAGGACGTGAGCAGTTCTTC.

This chain joins TRBV28 and TRBJ1-5; D gene unclear. This CDR3 comprises 13 residues. Trimming took 8 bases from V and 1 from J, leaving 9 bases between them. Germline V lookup: CDR1 MDHEN, CDR2 SYDVKM. In nucleotides, the CDR3 is TGTGCCAGCTTAAGGGAGAGCAATCAGCCCCAGCATTTT. Translation: CASLRESNQPQHF. Combining the CDR3 with reference TRBV28 and TRBJ1-5 gives the whole variable domain DVKVTQSSRYLVKRTGEKVFLECVQDMDHENMFWYRQDPGLGLRLIYFSYDVKMKEKGDIPEGYSVSREKKERFSLILESASTNQTSMYLCASLRESNQPQHFGDGTRLSIL.

This clone is a singleton in its sample. The rearrangement uses TRBV5-1 and TRBJ1-1; D gene uncertain. Germline V gene data show CDR1 as SGHRS and CDR2 as YFSETQ. The CDR3 loop spans 13 amino acids. The V end lost 4 bases, the J end lost 8 bases, and 15 bases lay between the germline ends. CDR3 amino acids: CASSTNGGNEAFF. CDR3 in DNA: TGCGCCAGCAGCACCAATGGAGGGAACGAAGCTTTCTTT. The whole variable domain, filled in from reference TRBV5-1 and TRBJ1-1, reads KAGVTQTPRYLIKTRGQQVTLSCSPISGHRSVSWYQQTPGQGLQFLFEYFSETQRNKGNFPGRFSGRQFSNSRSEMNVSTLELGDSALYLCASSTNGGNEAFFGQGTRLTVV.

This clone was seen just once. The chain links TRBV6-6 to TRBJ2-1, with 9 bases fitting TRBD1. Germline CDR1 reads MNHNY; CDR2 reads SVGAGI (reference sequence). V shed 2 bases, J shed 7 bases, and the junction held 6 bases outside the gene matches. CDR3 length: 15 residues. The CDR3 sequence is CASSYGRDRANEQFF. The CDR3 coding sequence is TGTGCCAGCAGTTACGGACGGGACAGGGCGAATGAGCAGTTCTTC.